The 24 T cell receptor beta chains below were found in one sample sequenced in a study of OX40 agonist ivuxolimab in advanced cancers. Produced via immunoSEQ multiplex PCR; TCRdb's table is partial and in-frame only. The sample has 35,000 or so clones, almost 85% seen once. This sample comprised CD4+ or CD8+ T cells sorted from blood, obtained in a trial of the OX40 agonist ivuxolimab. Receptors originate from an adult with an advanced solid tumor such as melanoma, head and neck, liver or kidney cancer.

This chain's CDR3 is CASSVVSGPGPNEQFF. CDR3 sequence (DNA): TGTGCCAGCAGCGTAGTAAGCGGGCCGGGCCCCAATGAGCAGTTCTTC. The chain joins TRBV9 to TRBJ2-1, with D possibly TRBD2 on 6 matching bases. Germline-derived CDR1 and CDR2 are SGDLS and YYNGEE. V gave up 0 bases and J gave up 6 bases, with 16 bases separating them. The CDR3 contains 16 residues.

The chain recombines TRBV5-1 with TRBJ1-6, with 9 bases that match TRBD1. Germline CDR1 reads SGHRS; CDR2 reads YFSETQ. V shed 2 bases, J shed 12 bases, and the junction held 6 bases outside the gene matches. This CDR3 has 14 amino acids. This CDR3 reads CASSFDRGSRPLHF. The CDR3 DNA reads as TGCGCCAGCAGCTTCGACAGGGGGTCTAGACCCCTCCACTTT.

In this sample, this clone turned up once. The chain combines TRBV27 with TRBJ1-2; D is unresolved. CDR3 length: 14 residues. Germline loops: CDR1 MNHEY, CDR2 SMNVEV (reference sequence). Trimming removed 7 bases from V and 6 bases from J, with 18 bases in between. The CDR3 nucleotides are TGTGCCAGCACCACCCCTGGGTCCCCTCATGGCTACACCTTC. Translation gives CASTTPGSPHGYTF.

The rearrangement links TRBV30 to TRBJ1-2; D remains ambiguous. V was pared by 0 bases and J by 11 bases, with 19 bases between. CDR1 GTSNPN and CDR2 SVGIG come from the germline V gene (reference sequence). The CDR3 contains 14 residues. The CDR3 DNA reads TGTGCCTGGAGTGTGGGTGGCTGGGTAGGGCGGTACACCTTC. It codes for CAWSVGGWVGRYTF.

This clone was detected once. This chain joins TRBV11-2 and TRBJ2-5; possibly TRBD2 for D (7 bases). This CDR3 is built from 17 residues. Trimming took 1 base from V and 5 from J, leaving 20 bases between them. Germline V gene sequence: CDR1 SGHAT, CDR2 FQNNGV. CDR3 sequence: CASSLAGGGTATETQYF. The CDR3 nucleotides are TGTGCCAGCAGCTTAGCGGGGGGCGGTACGGCCACGGAGACCCAGTACTTC.

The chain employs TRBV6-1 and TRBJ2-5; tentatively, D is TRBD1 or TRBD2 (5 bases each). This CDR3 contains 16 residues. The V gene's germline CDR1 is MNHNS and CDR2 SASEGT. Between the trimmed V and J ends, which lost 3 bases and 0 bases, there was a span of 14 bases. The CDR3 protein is CASSDPGRMYQETQYF. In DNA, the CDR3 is TGTGCCAGCAGTGACCCGGGACGCATGTACCAAGAGACCCAGTACTTC.

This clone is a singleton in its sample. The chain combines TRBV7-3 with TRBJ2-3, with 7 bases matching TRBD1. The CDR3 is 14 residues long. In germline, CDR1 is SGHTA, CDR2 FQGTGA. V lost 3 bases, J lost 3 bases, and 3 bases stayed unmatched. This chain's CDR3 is CASSFRQGTDTQYF. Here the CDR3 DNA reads TGTGCCAGCAGCTTCCGACAGGGAACAGATACGCAGTATTTT.

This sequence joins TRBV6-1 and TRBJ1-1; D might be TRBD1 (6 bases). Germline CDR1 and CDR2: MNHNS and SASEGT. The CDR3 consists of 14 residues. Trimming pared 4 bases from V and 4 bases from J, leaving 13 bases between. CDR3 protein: CASSAQGRGTEAFF. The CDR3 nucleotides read TGTGCCAGCAGTGCCCAGGGGCGCGGCACTGAAGCTTTCTTT.

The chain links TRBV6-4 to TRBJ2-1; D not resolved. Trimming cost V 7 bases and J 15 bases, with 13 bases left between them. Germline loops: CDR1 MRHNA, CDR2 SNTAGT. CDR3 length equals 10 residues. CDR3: CASIRQVLFF. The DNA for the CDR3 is TGTGCCAGCATTAGGCAGGTACTGTTCTTC.

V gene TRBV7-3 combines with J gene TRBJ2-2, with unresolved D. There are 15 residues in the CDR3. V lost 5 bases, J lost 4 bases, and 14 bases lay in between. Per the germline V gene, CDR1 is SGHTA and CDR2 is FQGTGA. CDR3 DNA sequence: TGTGCCAGCAGCCCAATCCCCGGATTCACCGGGGAGCTGTTTTTT. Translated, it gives CASSPIPGFTGELFF.

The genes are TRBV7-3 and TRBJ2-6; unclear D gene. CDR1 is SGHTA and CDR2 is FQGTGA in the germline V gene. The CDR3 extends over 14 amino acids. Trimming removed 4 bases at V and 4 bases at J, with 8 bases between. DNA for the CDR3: TGTGCCAGCAGCTCCGCGGAGGGGGCCAACGTCCTGACTTTC. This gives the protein CASSSAEGANVLTF.

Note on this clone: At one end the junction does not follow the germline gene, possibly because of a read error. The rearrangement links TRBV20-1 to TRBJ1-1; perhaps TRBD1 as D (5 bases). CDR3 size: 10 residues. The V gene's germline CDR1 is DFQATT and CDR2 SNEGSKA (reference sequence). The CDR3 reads CSARVRETSF. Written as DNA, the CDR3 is TGCAGTGCTAGGGTCAGGGAGACCTCCTTT.

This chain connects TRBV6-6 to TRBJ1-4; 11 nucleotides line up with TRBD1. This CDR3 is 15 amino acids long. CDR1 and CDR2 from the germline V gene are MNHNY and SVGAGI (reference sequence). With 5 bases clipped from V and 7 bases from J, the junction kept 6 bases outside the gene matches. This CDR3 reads CASSPGQGEGEKLFF. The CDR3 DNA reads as TGTGCCAGCAGTCCGGGACAGGGGGAAGGTGAAAAACTGTTTTTT.

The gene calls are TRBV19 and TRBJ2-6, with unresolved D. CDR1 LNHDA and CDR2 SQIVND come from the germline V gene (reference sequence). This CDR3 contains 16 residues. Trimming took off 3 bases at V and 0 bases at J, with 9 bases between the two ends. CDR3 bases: TGTGCCAGTAGTATTTCCGCTAGCTCTGGGGCCAACGTCCTGACTTTC. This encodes CASSISASSGANVLTF.

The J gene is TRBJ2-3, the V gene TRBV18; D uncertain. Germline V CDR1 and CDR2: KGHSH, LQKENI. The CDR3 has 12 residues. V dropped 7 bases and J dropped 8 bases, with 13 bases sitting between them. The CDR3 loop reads CASFPTPGTQYF. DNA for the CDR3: TGTGCCAGCTTTCCGACACCTGGTACGCAGTATTTT.

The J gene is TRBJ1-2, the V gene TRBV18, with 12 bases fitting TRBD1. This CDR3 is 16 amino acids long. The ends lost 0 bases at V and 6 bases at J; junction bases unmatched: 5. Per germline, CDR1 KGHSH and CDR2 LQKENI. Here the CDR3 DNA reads TGTGCCAGCTCACCACCATGGGACAGGGGGCTAGATGGCTACACCTTC. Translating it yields CASSPPWDRGLDGYTF.

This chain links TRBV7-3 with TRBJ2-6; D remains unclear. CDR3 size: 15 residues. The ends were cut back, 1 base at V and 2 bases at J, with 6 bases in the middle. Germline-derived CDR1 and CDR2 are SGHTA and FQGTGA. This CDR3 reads CASSLSVPGANVLTF. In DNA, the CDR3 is TGTGCCAGCAGCTTAAGCGTACCTGGGGCCAACGTCCTGACTTTC.

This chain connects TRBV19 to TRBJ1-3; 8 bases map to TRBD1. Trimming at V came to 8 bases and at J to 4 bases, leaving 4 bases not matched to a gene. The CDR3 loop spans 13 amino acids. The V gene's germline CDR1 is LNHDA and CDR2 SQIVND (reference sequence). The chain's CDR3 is CASARGPGNTIYF. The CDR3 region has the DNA TGTGCCAGTGCCAGGGGGCCCGGAAACACCATATATTTT.

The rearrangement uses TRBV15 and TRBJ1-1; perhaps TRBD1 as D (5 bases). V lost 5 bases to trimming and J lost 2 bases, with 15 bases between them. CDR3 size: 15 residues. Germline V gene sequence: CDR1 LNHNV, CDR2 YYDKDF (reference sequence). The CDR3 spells CATSRGGVSNTEAFF. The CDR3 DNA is TGTGCCACCAGCCGCGGAGGGGTGTCAAACACTGAAGCTTTCTTT. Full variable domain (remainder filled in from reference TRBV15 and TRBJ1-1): DAMVIQNPRYQVTQFGKPVTLSCSQTLNHNVMYWYQQKSSQAPKLLFHYYDKDFNNEADTPDNFQSRRPNTSFCFLDIRSPGLGDTAMYLCATSRGGVSNTEAFFGQGTRLTVV.

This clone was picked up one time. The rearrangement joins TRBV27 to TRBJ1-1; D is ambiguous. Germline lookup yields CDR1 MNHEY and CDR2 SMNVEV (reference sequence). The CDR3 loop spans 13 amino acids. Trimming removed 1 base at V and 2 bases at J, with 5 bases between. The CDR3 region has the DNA TGTGCCAGCAGTTTATGGGCTAACACTGAAGCTTTCTTT. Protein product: CASSLWANTEAFF.

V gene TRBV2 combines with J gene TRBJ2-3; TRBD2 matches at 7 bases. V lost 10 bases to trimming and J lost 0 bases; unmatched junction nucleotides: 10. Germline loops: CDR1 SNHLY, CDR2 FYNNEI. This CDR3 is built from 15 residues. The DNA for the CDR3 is TGTGCCACCAATAGGGAGGGGTATAGCACAGATACGCAGTATTTT. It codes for CATNREGYSTDTQYF.

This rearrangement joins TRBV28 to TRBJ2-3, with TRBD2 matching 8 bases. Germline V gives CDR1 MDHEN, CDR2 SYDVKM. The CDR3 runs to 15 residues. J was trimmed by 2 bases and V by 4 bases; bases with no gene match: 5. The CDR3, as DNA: TGTGCCAGCAGTTCCCGCGGGAGGCCCACAGATACGCAGTATTTT. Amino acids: CASSSRGRPTDTQYF.

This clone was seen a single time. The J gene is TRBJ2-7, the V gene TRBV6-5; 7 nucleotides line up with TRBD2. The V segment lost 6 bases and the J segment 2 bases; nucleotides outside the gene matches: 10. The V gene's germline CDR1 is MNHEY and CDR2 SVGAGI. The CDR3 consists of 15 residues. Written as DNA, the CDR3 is TGTGCCAGCAGACCCCCTAAGGCGGGAGCCTACGAGCAGTACTTC. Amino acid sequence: CASRPPKAGAYEQYF.

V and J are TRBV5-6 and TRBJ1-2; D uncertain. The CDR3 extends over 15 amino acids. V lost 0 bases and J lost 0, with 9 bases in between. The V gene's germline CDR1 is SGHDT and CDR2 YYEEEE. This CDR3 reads CASSLATTTNYGYTF. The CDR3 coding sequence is TGTGCCAGCAGCTTGGCCACAACAACTAACTATGGCTACACCTTC.